This entry lists 26 T cell receptor beta chains sequenced from one sample in a study of T cell changes during pregnancy in multiple sclerosis. The protocol was immunoSEQ multiplex PCR, while the TCRdb copy is restricted to in-frame clones and leaves out a portion. There are around 97,000 clones in the sample; around 94% occur only once, and around 0.92% lies in the top ten. Material: peripheral blood, obtained after pregnancy. The origin of the receptors is a female donor with multiple sclerosis, enrolled in a pregnancy study.

The V and J genes are TRBV28 and TRBJ2-7; TRBD2 matches 7 bases. V shed 7 bases and J 6 bases; nucleotides not matched to a gene: 6. Germline values: CDR1 MDHEN, CDR2 SYDVKM. There are 12 residues in the CDR3. CDR3 in amino acids: CASIRSGGEQYF. The CDR3 DNA is TGTGCCAGCATAAGGTCGGGAGGCGAGCAGTACTTC.

This chain links TRBV7-3 with TRBJ2-2, with D possibly matching TRBD1 (6 bases). The V end lost 2 bases, the J end lost 7 bases, and 20 bases lay between the germline ends. Germline loops: CDR1 SGHTA, CDR2 FQGTGA. The CDR3 extends over 17 amino acids. Here the CDR3 reads CASSLLQLQGGGGELFF. The CDR3, as DNA: TGTGCCAGCAGCTTACTACAGCTACAGGGTGGGGGCGGGGAGCTGTTTTTT.

The chain links TRBV6-5 to TRBJ1-5; D gene ambiguous. Germline CDR1 MNHEY, CDR2 SVGAGI. V lost 1 base to trimming and J lost 3 bases, with 7 bases between them. The CDR3 is 14 amino acids. DNA for the CDR3: TGTGCCAGCAGTTACTTGTCCCTCAATCAGCCCCAGCATTTT. It translates to CASSYLSLNQPQHF.

A few counts support this clone. The chain uses TRBV4-2 and TRBJ1-6; a possible D gene is TRBD1 (6 bases). The length of the CDR3 is 15 residues. The V gene lost 4 bases and the J gene lost 2 bases, with 9 bases spanning the gap. The germline V gene has CDR1 LGHNA and CDR2 YNFKEQ. The CDR3: CASSLNRAYNSPLHF. CDR3 nucleotide sequence: TGTGCCAGCAGCCTTAACAGGGCCTATAATTCACCCCTCCACTTT.

The chain employs TRBV2 and TRBJ2-7, with 7 nucleotides matching TRBD1. The V gene's germline CDR1 is SNHLY and CDR2 FYNNEI. The CDR3 length is 14 residues. J lost 2 bases, V lost 7 bases, and 8 bases had no gene match. The CDR3 region is CASKKTGSAYEQYF. The CDR3 bases are TGTGCCAGCAAAAAGACAGGGAGCGCCTACGAGCAGTACTTC.

This rearrangement joins TRBV6-1 to TRBJ2-5; D uncertain. The length of the CDR3 is 15 residues. V gave up 1 base and J gave up 0 bases, with 9 bases separating them. The germline gives CDR1 MNHNS, CDR2 SASEGT. DNA of the CDR3: TGTGCCAGCAGTGAAGATTGGCAGTACCAAGAGACCCAGTACTTC. The encoded protein is CASSEDWQYQETQYF.

The genes are TRBV5-4 and TRBJ1-2, with D perhaps matching TRBD1 (5 bases). Trimming shortened V by 4 bases and J by 4 bases, and 17 bases separated the two germline ends. There are 15 residues in the CDR3. The germline V gene encodes CDR1 SGHNT and CDR2 YYREEE (reference sequence). The CDR3 spells CASSPGGSRGYGYTF. DNA for the CDR3: TGTGCCAGCAGCCCGGGGGGGAGTCGCGGCTATGGCTACACCTTC.

The chain couples TRBV11-1 to TRBJ2-2; no reliable D call. V was trimmed by 2 bases and J by 1 base, leaving 8 bases between them. This CDR3 is 15 amino acids long. Germline V gene sequence: CDR1 SGHAT, CDR2 FQDESV (reference sequence). The CDR3 DNA reads TGTGCCAGCAGCTTAATTGCGGAGAACACCGGGGAGCTGTTTTTT. Translation gives CASSLIAENTGELFF.

The gene calls are TRBV27 and TRBJ1-5; TRBD1 aligns across 7 bases. Germline lookup yields CDR1 MNHEY and CDR2 SMNVEV (reference sequence). This CDR3 contains 15 residues. J gave up 4 bases and V 5 bases, and 8 bases lay outside the gene matches. The CDR3 sequence is CASSRDSPGNQPQHF. CDR3 bases: TGTGCCAGCAGTAGGGACAGCCCTGGGAATCAGCCCCAGCATTTT.

The J gene is TRBJ1-1, the V gene TRBV19; 8 nucleotides match TRBD1. CDR1 is LNHDA and CDR2 is SQIVND in the germline V gene (reference sequence). Trimming removed 6 bases from V and 2 bases from J; junction bases left unmatched: 5. The CDR3 has 14 residues. CDR3 DNA sequence: TGTGCCAGTAGCCCGGGACAGGTAAACACTGAAGCTTTCTTT. It translates to CASSPGQVNTEAFF. Filled out from reference TRBV19 and TRBJ1-1, the complete variable domain reads DGGITQSPKYLFRKEGQNVTLSCEQNLNHDAMYWYRQDPGQGLRLIYYSQIVNDFQKGDIAEGYSVSREKKESFPLTVTSAQKNPTAFYLCASSPGQVNTEAFFGQGTRLTVV.

This chain connects TRBV27 to TRBJ1-5, with D possibly TRBD1 on 5 matching bases. V was cut by 3 bases and J by 0 bases, with 12 bases left in between. In germline, CDR1 is MNHEY, CDR2 SMNVEV (reference sequence). The CDR3 is 16 amino acids. The CDR3 protein is CASSFGAGFSNQPQHF. In nucleotides, the CDR3 is TGTGCCAGCAGTTTTGGGGCCGGTTTTAGCAATCAGCCCCAGCATTTT.

The rearrangement uses TRBV6-6 and TRBJ1-4; no definite D call. The germline CDR1 and CDR2 sequences are MNHNY and SVGAGI (reference sequence). CDR3 size: 15 residues. Trimming took off 6 bases at V and 2 bases at J, with 13 bases between the two ends. CDR3 in amino acids: CASRDYLGTNEKLFF. CDR3 DNA: TGTGCCAGCAGGGACTACCTTGGGACTAATGAAAAACTGTTTTTT.

This clone appeared once. The chain couples TRBV2 to TRBJ2-5, with TRBD1 identical over 9 bases. Germline V CDR1 and CDR2: SNHLY, FYNNEI. Losses at the gene ends were 6 bases for V and 4 bases for J; bases not matched to a gene: 12. The CDR3 contains 16 residues. The chain's CDR3 is CASSRDREIVGETQYF. The CDR3, as DNA: TGTGCCAGCAGCCGGGACAGGGAAATTGTGGGAGAGACCCAGTACTTC.

The chain combines TRBV6-6 with TRBJ1-1, with TRBD1 matching 10 bases. In germline, CDR1 is MNHNY, CDR2 SVGAGI (reference sequence). The CDR3 sequence is 15 residues long. With 6 bases clipped from V and 3 bases from J, the junction kept 7 bases outside the gene matches. The CDR3 nucleotides are TGTGCCAGCAGAGACCGACAGGGGGCCGACACTGAAGCTTTCTTT. Protein sequence: CASRDRQGADTEAFF.

The chain employs TRBV6-4 and TRBJ1-2; D is perhaps TRBD1 (5 bases). From germline, CDR1 is MRHNA and CDR2 SNTAGT. This CDR3 comprises 12 residues. Trimming pared 2 bases from V and 8 bases from J, leaving 9 bases between. This chain's CDR3 is CASSDRGRGYTF. The CDR3 DNA is TGTGCCAGCAGTGACAGGGGCCGCGGCTACACCTTC.

V usage is TRBV7-2 and J usage is TRBJ2-1; D is ambiguous. The CDR3 sequence is 15 residues long. The germline V gene encodes CDR1 SGHTA and CDR2 FQGNSA. Deletions cut 5 bases from V and 2 bases from J, with 13 bases between. The CDR3 DNA reads TGTGCCAGCAGCCAAGCGTCGGGTCCCTACAATGAGCAGTTCTTC. Translated: CASSQASGPYNEQFF.

The CDR3 here is CASSALGDWGYNEQFF. In DNA form, the CDR3 reads TGTGCCAGCAGCGCCCTAGGGGACTGGGGTTACAATGAGCAGTTCTTC. This chain links TRBV9 with TRBJ2-1, with D tentatively TRBD2 (6 bases). Germline V gene lookup returns CDR1 SGDLS and CDR2 YYNGEE. The V end lost 3 bases, the J end lost 4 bases, and 17 bases lay between the germline ends. The CDR3 has 16 residues.

The rearrangement links TRBV9 to TRBJ2-7; TRBD2 aligns across 8 bases. Trimming cost V 0 bases and J 3 bases; bases outside gene matches: 5. The CDR3 runs 15 residues. Germline CDR1 reads SGDLS; CDR2 reads YYNGEE. As DNA, the CDR3 is TGTGCCAGCAGCGTAGTCCGGGGGGGCTTCTACGAGCAGTACTTC. Translating gives CASSVVRGGFYEQYF. The whole variable domain, remainder taken from reference TRBV9 and TRBJ2-7, is DSGVTQTPKHLITATGQRVTLRCSPRSGDLSVYWYQQSLDQGLQFLIQYYNGEERAKGNILERFSAQQFPDLHSELNLSSLELGDSALYFCASSVVRGGFYEQYFGPGTRLTVT.

The chain has TRBV5-1 and TRBJ2-7; tentatively, D is TRBD2 (5 bases). V was trimmed by 8 bases and J by 0 bases, leaving 12 bases between them. This CDR3 is built from 13 residues. From germline, CDR1 is SGHRS and CDR2 YFSETQ. Here the CDR3 DNA reads TGCGCCAGTGCTCGGGAAGGCTCCTACGAGCAGTACTTC. Protein product: CASAREGSYEQYF.

This chain connects TRBV27 to TRBJ2-1, with a tentative D call TRBD2 (6 bases). Germline assignment: CDR1 MNHEY and CDR2 SMNVEV (reference sequence). CDR3 length: 15 amino acids. Between the trimmed V and J ends, which lost 5 bases and 3 bases, there was a span of 14 bases. The CDR3 loop reads CASSRRDPFYNEQFF. The CDR3 DNA sequence: TGTGCCAGCAGTCGGAGGGACCCATTCTACAATGAGCAGTTCTTC.

The gene calls are TRBV18 and TRBJ2-5; TRBD1 matches 7 bases. This CDR3 is 16 amino acids long. Germline values: CDR1 KGHSH, CDR2 LQKENI. J was trimmed by 4 bases and V by 5 bases; bases with no gene match: 13. Written as DNA, the CDR3 is TGTGCCAGCTCAGCCGTACAGGGGCCCCCCGGAGAGACCCAGTACTTC. Translated: CASSAVQGPPGETQYF. The entire variable domain, with the rest obtained from reference TRBV18 and TRBJ2-5, is as follows: NAGVMQNPRHLVRRRGQEARLRCSPMKGHSHVYWYRQLPEEGLKFMVYLQKENIIDESGMPKERFSAEFPKEGPSILRIQQVVRGDSAAYFCASSAVQGPPGETQYFGPGTRLLVL.

This sequence joins TRBV6-5 and TRBJ1-1, with D hard to call. The germline V and J ends were trimmed by 2 bases and 5 bases, with 15 bases remaining between them. Germline values: CDR1 MNHEY, CDR2 SVGAGI. CDR3 length equals 15 residues. CDR3 sequence (DNA): TGTGCCAGCAGTTACCACCGCGCGGGTAAGACTGAAGCTTTCTTT. It encodes CASSYHRAGKTEAFF.

The V gene is TRBV6-5, the J gene TRBJ2-4; D unclear. V lost 0 bases and J lost 0, with 6 bases in between. The CDR3 spans 15 residues. The germline gives CDR1 MNHEY, CDR2 SVGAGI. For the CDR3, the DNA is TGTGCCAGCAGTTACTCATCTTTAGCCAAAAACATTCAGTACTTC. It encodes CASSYSSLAKNIQYF.

The chain combines TRBV28 with TRBJ1-4; 7 nucleotides align to TRBD1. V lost 2 bases and J lost 7; bases outside the gene matches: 7. CDR1 MDHEN and CDR2 SYDVKM come from the germline V gene. This CDR3 is 15 amino acids long. CDR3 nucleotides: TGTGCCAGCAGTTTAAGGTCCGGACAGGCTGAAAAACTGTTTTTT. As protein: CASSLRSGQAEKLFF. Looking up the rest from reference TRBV28 and TRBJ1-4 gives the full variable domain: DVKVTQSSRYLVKRTGEKVFLECVQDMDHENMFWYRQDPGLGLRLIYFSYDVKMKEKGDIPEGYSVSREKKERFSLILESASTNQTSMYLCASSLRSGQAEKLFFGSGTQLSVL.

The CDR3, as DNA: TGTGCCAGCAGTGAGCGAGGGTCGGGAGATACGCAGTATTTT. The encoded protein is CASSERGSGDTQYF. V gene TRBV2 combines with J gene TRBJ2-3, with D tentatively TRBD2 (5 bases). Trimming cost V 3 bases and J 5 bases, with 12 bases left between them. Germline CDR1 reads SNHLY; CDR2 reads FYNNEI. CDR3 length: 14 amino acids.

This chain uses TRBV7-2 with TRBJ2-7; 7 bases are shared with TRBD1. The V gene's germline CDR1 is SGHTA and CDR2 FQGNSA. The CDR3 runs 15 residues. Trimming took 5 bases from V and 5 from J; bases not matched to a gene: 12. CDR3 sequence reads: CASSRSRDSPNEQYF. The CDR3 nucleotides read TGTGCCAGCAGCCGTTCCCGGGACAGCCCTAACGAGCAGTACTTC.